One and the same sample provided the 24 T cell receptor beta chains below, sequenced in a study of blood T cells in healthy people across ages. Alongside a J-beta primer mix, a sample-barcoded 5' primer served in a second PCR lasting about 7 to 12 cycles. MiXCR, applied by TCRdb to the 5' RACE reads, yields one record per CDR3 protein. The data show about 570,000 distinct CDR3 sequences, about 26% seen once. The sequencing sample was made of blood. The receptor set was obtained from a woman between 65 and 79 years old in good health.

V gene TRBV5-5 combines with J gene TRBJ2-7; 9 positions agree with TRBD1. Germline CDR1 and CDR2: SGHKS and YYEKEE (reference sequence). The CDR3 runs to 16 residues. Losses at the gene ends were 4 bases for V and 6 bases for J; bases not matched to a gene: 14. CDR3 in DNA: TGTGCCAGCAGCGTATACTCCGGGACAGGGCCCAGCGAGCAGTACTTC. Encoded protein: CASSVYSGTGPSEQYF.

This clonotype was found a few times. The CDR3 reads CSVRDSNSPLHF. The CDR3 DNA reads TGCAGCGTTCGGGACAGCAATTCACCCCTCCACTTT. The chain is built from TRBV29-1 and TRBJ1-6; 7 bases fit TRBD1. The ends lost 5 bases at V and 7 bases at J; junction bases unmatched: 2. This CDR3 has 12 residues. Germline V CDR1 and CDR2: SQVTM, ANQGSEA.

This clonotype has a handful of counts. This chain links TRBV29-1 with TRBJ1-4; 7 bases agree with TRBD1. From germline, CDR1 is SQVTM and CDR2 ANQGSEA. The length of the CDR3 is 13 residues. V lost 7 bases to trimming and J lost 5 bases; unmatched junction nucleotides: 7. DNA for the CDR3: TGCAGCGCGGAGAGGGACAGCAATGAAAAACTGTTTTTT. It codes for CSAERDSNEKLFF.

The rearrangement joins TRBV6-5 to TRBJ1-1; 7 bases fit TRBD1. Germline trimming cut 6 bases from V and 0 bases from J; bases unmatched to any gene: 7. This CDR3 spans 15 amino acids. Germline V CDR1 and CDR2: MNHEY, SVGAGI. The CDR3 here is CASRLTGMMNTEAFF. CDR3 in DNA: TGTGCCAGCAGGTTGACAGGGATGATGAACACTGAAGCTTTCTTT.

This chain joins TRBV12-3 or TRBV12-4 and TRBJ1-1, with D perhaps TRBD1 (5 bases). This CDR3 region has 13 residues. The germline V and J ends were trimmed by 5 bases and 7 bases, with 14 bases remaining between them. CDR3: CASSRGFIGEAFF. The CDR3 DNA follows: TGTGCCAGCAGTCGGGGGTTCATAGGTGAAGCTTTCTTT.

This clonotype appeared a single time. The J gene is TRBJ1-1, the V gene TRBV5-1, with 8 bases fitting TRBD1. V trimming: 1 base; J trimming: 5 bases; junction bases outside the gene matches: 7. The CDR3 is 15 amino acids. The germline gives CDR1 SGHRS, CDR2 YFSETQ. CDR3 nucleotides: TGCGCCAGCAGCTTGAGGGCAGGGGGCGGAACTGAAGCTTTCTTT. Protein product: CASSLRAGGGTEAFF.

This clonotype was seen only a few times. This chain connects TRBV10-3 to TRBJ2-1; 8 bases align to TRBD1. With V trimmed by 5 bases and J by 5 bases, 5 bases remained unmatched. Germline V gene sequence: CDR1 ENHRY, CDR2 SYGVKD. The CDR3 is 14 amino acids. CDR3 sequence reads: CAISSDRDNNEQFF. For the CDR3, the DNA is TGTGCCATCAGTTCGGACAGGGATAACAATGAGCAGTTCTTC.

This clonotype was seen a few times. CDR3 in DNA: TGTGCCAGCAGCCGCTCCGGGACAGGTTACGAGCAGTACTTC. Translating it yields CASSRSGTGYEQYF. The chain joins TRBV3-1 to TRBJ2-5; 8 nucleotides match TRBD1. The J call may not be correct, given that the DNA end is closer to TRBJ2-7. Germline values: CDR1 LGHDT, CDR2 YNNKEL (reference sequence). The CDR3 runs 14 residues.

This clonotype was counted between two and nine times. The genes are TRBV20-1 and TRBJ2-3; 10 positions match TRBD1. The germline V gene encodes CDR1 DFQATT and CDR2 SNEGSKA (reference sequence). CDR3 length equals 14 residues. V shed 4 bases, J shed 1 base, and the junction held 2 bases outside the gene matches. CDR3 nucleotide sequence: TGCAGTGCTATGGGGACAGGGGGCACAGATACGCAGTATTTT. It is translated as CSAMGTGGTDTQYF.

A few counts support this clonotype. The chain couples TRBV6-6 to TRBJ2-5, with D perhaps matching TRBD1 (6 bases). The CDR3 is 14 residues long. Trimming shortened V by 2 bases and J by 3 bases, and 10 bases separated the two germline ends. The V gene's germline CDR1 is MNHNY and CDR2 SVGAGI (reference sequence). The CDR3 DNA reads TGTGCCAGCAGTTACAGAGGGGGAAAAGAGACCCAGTACTTC. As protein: CASSYRGGKETQYF.

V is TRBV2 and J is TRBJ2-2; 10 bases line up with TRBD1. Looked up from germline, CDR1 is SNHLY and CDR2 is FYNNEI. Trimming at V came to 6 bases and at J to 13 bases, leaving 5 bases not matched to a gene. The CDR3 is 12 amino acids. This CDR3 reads CASSDRDRGLFF. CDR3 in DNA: TGTGCCAGCAGCGACCGGGACAGGGGGCTGTTTTTT.

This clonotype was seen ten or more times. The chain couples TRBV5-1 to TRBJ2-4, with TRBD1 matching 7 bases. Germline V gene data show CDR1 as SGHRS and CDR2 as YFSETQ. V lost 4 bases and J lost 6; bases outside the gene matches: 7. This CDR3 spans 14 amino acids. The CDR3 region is CASSRGQDGNIQYF. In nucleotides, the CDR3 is TGCGCCAGCAGCCGCGGACAGGACGGAAACATTCAGTACTTC.

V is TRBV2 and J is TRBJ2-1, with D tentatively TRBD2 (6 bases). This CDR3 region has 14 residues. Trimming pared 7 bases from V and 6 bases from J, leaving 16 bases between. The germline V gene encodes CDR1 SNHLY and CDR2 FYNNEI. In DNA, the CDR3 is TGTGCCAGCAAGGTCTATCGGGAGTCCAATGAGCAGTTCTTC. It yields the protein CASKVYRESNEQFF.

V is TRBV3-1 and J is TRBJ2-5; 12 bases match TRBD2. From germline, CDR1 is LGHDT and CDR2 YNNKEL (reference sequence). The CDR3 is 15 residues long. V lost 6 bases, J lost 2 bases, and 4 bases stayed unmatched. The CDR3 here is CASSPLAGGQETQYF. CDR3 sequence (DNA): TGTGCCAGCAGTCCACTAGCGGGGGGACAAGAGACCCAGTACTTC.

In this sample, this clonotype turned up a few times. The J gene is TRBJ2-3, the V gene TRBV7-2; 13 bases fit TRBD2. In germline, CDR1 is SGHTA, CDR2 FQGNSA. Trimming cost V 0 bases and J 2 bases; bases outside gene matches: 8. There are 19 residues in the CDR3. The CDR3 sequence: CASSLARTSGGRTTDTQYF. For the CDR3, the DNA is TGTGCCAGCAGCTTAGCGCGGACTAGCGGGGGCCGAACCACAGATACGCAGTATTTT.

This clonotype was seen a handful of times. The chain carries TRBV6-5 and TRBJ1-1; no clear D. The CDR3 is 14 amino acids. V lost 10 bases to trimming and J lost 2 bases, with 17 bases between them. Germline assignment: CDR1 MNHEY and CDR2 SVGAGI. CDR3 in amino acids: CAIRPEGGNTEAFF. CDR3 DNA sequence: TGTGCCATCCGTCCGGAGGGCGGAAACACTGAAGCTTTCTTT.

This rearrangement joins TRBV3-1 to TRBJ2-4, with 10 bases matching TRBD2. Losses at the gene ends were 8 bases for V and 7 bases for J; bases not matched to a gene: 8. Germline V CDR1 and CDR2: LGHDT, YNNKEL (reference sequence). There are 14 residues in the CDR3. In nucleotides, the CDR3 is TGTGCCAGCGGAGGTACACTAGCGGGGAACATTCAGTACTTC. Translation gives CASGGTLAGNIQYF.

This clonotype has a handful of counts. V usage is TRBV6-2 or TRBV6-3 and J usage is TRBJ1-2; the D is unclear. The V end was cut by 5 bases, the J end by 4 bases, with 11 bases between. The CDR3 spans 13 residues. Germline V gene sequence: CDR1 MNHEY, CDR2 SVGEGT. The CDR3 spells CASSPTDLYGYTF. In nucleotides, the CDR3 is TGTGCCAGCAGTCCGACCGACCTCTATGGCTACACCTTC.

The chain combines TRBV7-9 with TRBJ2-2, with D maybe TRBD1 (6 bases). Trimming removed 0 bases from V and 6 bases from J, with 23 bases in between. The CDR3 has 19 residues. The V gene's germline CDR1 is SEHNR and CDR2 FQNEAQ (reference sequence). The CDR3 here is CASSLASGHRDGRSGELFF. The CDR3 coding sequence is TGTGCCAGCAGCTTAGCCTCTGGACACAGGGATGGTCGGTCCGGGGAGCTGTTTTTT. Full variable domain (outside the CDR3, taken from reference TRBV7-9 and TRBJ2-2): DTGVSQNPRHKITKRGQNVTFRCDPISEHNRLYWYRQTLGQGPEFLTYFQNEAQLEKSRLLSDRFSAERPKGSFSTLEIQRTEQGDSAMYLCASSLASGHRDGRSGELFFGEGSRLTVL.

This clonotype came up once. Written as DNA, the CDR3 is TGTGCCAGCAGTTTACGACAGACAGAAGAGACCCAGTACTTC. This encodes CASSLRQTEETQYF. The chain combines TRBV12-3 or TRBV12-4 with TRBJ2-5; maybe TRBD1 (5 bases). V lost 2 bases to trimming and J lost 3 bases, with 10 bases between them. The CDR3 is made up of 14 amino acids.

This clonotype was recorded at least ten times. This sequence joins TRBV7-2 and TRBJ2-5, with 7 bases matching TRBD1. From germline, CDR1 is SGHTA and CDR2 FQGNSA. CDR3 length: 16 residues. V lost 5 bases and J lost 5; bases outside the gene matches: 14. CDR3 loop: CASSQASGGGWETQYF. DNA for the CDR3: TGTGCCAGCAGCCAGGCCTCAGGGGGTGGTTGGGAGACCCAGTACTTC.

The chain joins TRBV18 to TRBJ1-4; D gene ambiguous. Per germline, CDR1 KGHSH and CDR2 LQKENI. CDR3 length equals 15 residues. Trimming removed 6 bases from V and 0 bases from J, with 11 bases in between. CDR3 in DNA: TGTGCCAGCTCTCCCGGTGTGACAACTAATGAAAAACTGTTTTTT. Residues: CASSPGVTTNEKLFF.

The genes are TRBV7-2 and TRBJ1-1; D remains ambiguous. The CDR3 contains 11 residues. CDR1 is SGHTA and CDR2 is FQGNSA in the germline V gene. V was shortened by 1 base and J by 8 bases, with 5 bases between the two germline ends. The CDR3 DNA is TGTGCCAGCAGCTTAGGACTGGAAGCTTTCTTT. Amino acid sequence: CASSLGLEAFF.

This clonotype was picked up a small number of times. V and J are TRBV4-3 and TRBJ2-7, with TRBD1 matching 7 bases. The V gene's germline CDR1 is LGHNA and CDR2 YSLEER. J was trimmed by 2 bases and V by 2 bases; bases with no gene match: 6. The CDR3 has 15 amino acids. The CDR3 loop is CASSQRGQGAYEQYF. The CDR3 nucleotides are TGCGCCAGCAGCCAAAGGGGGCAGGGGGCCTACGAGCAGTACTTC.